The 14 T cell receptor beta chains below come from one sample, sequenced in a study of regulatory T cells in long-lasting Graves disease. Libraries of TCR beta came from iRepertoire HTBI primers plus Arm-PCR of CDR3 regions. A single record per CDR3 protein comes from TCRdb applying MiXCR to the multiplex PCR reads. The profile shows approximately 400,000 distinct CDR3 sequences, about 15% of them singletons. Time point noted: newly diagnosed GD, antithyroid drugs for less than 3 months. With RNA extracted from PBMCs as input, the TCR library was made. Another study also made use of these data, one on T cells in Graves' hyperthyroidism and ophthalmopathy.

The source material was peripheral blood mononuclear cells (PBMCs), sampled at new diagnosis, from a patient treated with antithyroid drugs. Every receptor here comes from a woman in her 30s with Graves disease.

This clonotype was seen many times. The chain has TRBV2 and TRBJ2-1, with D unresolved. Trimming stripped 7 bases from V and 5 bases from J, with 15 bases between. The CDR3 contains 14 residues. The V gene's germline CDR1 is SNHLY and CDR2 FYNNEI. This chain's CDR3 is CASNRFLGNNEQFF. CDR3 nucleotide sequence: TGTGCCAGCAACCGATTTCTTGGAAACAATGAGCAGTTCTTC.

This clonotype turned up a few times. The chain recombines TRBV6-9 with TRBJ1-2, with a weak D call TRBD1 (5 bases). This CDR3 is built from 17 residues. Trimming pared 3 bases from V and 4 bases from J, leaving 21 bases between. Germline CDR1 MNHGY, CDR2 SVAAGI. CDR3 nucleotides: TGTGCCAGCAGTTACCGCCAGGGTCGCGGCGCTTTCTATGGCTACACCTTC. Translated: CASSYRQGRGAFYGYTF.

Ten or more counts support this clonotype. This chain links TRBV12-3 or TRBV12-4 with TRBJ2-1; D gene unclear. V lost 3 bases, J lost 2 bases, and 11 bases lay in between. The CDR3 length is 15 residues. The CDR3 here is CASSLSHSAYNEQFF. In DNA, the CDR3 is TGTGCCAGCAGTTTGTCCCACTCGGCCTACAATGAGCAGTTCTTC.

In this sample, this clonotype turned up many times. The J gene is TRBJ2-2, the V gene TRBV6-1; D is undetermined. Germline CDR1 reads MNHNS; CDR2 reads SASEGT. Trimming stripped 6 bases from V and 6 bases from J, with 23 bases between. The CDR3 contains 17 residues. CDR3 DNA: TGTGCCAGCAGCCCCACAAGTAGACCGACGGTCCCCGGGGAGCTGTTTTTT. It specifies CASSPTSRPTVPGELFF.

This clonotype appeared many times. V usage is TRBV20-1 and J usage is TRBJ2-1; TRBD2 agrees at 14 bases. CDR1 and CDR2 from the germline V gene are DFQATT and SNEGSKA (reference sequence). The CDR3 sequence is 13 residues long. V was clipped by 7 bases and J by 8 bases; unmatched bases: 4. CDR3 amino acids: CSVPGLAGDEQFF. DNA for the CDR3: TGCAGTGTCCCGGGACTAGCGGGAGATGAGCAGTTCTTC.

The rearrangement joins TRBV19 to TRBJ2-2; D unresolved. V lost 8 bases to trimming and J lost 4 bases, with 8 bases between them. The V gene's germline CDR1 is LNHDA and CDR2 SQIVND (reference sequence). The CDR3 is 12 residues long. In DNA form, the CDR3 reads TGTGCCAGTGGATTTCCCACCGGGGAGCTGTTTTTT. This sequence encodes CASGFPTGELFF.

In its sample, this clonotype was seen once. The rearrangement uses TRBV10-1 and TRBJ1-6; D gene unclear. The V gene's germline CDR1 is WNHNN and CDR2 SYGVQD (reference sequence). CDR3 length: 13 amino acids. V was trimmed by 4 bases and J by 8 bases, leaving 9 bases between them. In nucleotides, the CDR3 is TGCGCCAGCAGTGGGGGTGGCGATTCACCCCTCCACTTT. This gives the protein CASSGGGDSPLHF.

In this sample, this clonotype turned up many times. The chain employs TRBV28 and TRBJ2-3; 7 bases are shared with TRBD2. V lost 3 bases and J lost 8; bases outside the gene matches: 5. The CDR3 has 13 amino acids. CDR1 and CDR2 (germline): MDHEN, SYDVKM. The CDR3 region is CASSLVGGFTQYF. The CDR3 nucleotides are TGTGCCAGCAGTTTGGTGGGAGGGTTTACGCAGTATTTT.

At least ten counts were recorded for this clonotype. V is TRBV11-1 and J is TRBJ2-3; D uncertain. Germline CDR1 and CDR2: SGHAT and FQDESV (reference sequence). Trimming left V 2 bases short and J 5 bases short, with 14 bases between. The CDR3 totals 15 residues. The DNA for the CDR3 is TGTGCCAGCAGCTTAATTGGGCAGGACGTAGATACGCAGTATTTT. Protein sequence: CASSLIGQDVDTQYF. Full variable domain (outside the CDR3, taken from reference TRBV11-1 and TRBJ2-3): EAEVAQSPRYKITEKSQAVAFWCDPISGHATLYWYRQILGQGPELLVQFQDESVVDDSQLPKDRFSAERLKGVDSTLKIQPAELGDSAMYLCASSLIGQDVDTQYFGPGTRLTVL.

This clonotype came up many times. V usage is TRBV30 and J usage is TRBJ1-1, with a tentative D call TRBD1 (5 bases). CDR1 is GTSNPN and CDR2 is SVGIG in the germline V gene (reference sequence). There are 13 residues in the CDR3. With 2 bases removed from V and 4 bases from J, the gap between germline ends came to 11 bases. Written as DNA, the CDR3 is TGTGCCTGGAGTCCAGACAGCCCCACTGAAGCTTTCTTT. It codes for CAWSPDSPTEAFF.

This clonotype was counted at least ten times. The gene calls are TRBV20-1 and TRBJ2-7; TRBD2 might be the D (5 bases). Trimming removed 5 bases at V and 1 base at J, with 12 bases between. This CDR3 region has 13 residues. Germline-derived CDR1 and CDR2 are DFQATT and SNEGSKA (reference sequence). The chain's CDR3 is CSADDSVSYEQYF. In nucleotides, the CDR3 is TGCAGTGCTGATGATAGCGTATCCTACGAGCAGTACTTC.

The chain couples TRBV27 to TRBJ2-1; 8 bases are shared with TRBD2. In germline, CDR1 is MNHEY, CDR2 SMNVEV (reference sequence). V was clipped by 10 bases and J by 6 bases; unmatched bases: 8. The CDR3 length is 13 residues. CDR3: CATTSGSFNEQFF. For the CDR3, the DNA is TGTGCCACAACAAGCGGGAGTTTCAATGAGCAGTTCTTC.

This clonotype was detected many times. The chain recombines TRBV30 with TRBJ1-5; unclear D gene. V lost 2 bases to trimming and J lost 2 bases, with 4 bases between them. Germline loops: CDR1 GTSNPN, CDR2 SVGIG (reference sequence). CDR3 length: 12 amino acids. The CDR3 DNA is TGTGCCTGGAGTAATGGCAATCAGCCCCAGCATTTT. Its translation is CAWSNGNQPQHF.

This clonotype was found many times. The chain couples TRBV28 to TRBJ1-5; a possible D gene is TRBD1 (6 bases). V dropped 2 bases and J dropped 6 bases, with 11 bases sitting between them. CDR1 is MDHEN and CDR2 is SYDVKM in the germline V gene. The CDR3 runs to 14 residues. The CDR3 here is CASSLGPRGQPQHF. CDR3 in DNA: TGTGCCAGCAGTTTAGGACCCAGGGGTCAGCCCCAGCATTTT. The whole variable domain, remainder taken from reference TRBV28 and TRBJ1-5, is DVKVTQSSRYLVKRTGEKVFLECVQDMDHENMFWYRQDPGLGLRLIYFSYDVKMKEKGDIPEGYSVSREKKERFSLILESASTNQTSMYLCASSLGPRGQPQHFGDGTRLSIL.